This T cell receptor beta chain emerged from a study of blood T cell repertoires in COVID-19. Study as a whole: Researchers got acute and convalescent COVID-19 samples from the United States, Italy and Spain. The analysed material was cDNA or gDNA that came from T cells, B-cell-depleted T cells, or PBMCs.

The CDR3 spans 18 residues. V was pared by 1 base and J by 2 bases, with 6 bases of the junction left unmatched. From germline, CDR1 is KGHDR and CDR2 SFDVKD. Per the authors' pipeline: Estimation of nucleated cell counts was performed using reference gene primer amplification. Profiling relied on immunoSEQ multiplex PCR, and the TCRdb table lists in-frame clones only, not all of them. V and J calls and clone size come straight from that table; D and trimming were deduced from the DNA. Of roughly 190,000 clones in the sample, around 89% are singletons; the top ten hold 4% to 5.5%. V gene TRBV24-1 combines with J gene TRBJ2-3; the match to TRBD2 covers 12 bases. This TCR derives from a human donor in a cohort sampled during active COVID-19. Source material: peripheral blood. The CDR3 DNA is TGTGCCACCAGTGATTTTCGCGGACTAGCGGGAAACACAGATACGCAGTATTTT. It encodes CATSDFRGLAGNTDTQYF.